This T cell receptor (beta chain) stems from a study of blood T cell repertoires in COVID-19. In the study overall: The study drew acute and convalescent COVID-19 samples from the United States, Italy and Spain. The cDNA or gDNA used as material had been derived from T cells, B-cell-depleted T cells, or PBMCs.

The CDR3 extends over 16 amino acids. The germline V gene encodes CDR1 SGHTA and CDR2 FQGNSA. Losses at the gene ends were 1 base for V and 4 bases for J; bases not matched to a gene: 8. Authors' analysis steps: Estimation of nucleated cell counts relied on the amplification of reference gene primers. Assay: immunoSEQ multiplex PCR; the TCRdb copy retains only in-frame clones and omits some. Clonal size and the V and J genes are those of that table, whereas D and trimming came from the DNA. The sample holds about 240,000 clones, around 87% seen once. The material sequenced was peripheral blood. This TCR was recovered from a woman aged 70 to 79 with active or convalescent COVID-19. The chain uses TRBV7-2 and TRBJ1-2, with TRBD1 matching 8 bases. Here the CDR3 reads CASSLDGQGAFYGYTF. The CDR3 bases are TGTGCCAGCAGCTTAGACGGACAGGGCGCCTTCTATGGCTACACCTTC.